This TCR beta chain was captured by sequencing in a study of OX40 agonist ivuxolimab in advanced cancers. Produced via immunoSEQ multiplex PCR; TCRdb's table is partial and in-frame only. The data hold 66,000 or so clones, with about 80% observed a single time. Per the germline V gene, CDR1 is ENHRY and CDR2 is SYGVKD. The CDR3 runs 14 residues. Deletions cut 2 bases from V and 2 bases from J, with 9 bases between. This TCR derives from an adult with an advanced solid tumor such as melanoma, head and neck, liver or kidney cancer. This chain connects TRBV10-3 to TRBJ1-1; D gene uncertain. The material was CD4+ or CD8+ T cells sorted from blood, obtained in a trial of the OX40 agonist ivuxolimab. The CDR3 DNA is TGTGCCATCAGTGAGCAACAAACCAACACTGAAGCTTTCTTT. Its translation is CAISEQQTNTEAFF.